Below are 3 T cell receptor beta chains sequenced from a single sample in a study of blood T cell repertoires in COVID-19. Generated by immunoSEQ multiplex PCR, the TCRdb table keeps only in-frame clones and is missing some. The table includes about 33,000 clones, approximately 81% detected once. The specimen was peripheral blood. These receptors were collected from a man aged 80 or over with acute or convalescent COVID-19.

This chain links TRBV6-5 with TRBJ2-7; 7 positions match TRBD1. The CDR3 has 15 residues. V was pared by 8 bases and J by 0 bases, with 10 bases of the junction left unmatched. Germline CDR1 MNHEY, CDR2 SVGAGI. The CDR3: CASGTRGRSSYEQYF. DNA of the CDR3: TGTGCCAGCGGTACAAGGGGGCGAAGCTCCTACGAGCAGTACTTC.

In its sample, this clone was seen a few times. The rearrangement uses TRBV7-6 and TRBJ2-2; TRBD1 aligns across 10 bases. The CDR3 runs 16 residues. V lost 1 base to trimming and J lost 6 bases; unmatched junction nucleotides: 5. CDR1 and CDR2 (germline): SGHVS, FNYEAQ. For the CDR3, the DNA is TGTGCCAGCAGCTTAGGGGACAGGGGAGGCTCCGGGGAGCTGTTTTTT. Translated, it gives CASSLGDRGGSGELFF.

This sequence joins TRBV4-1 and TRBJ1-5; 7 bases are shared with TRBD1. This CDR3 has 17 amino acids. V gave up 0 bases and J gave up 4 bases; unmatched junction bases: 9. Germline CDR1 reads MGHRA; CDR2 reads YSYEKL. The CDR3 loop reads CASSQDARGTRNQPQHF. CDR3 DNA: TGCGCCAGCAGCCAAGATGCCAGGGGGACGCGAAATCAGCCCCAGCATTTT.